This T cell receptor (beta chain) was recovered during a study of blood T cell repertoires in COVID-19. The CDR3 runs 13 residues. Germline CDR1 SGHTA, CDR2 FQGNSA. Trimming took 5 bases from V and 9 from J; bases not matched to a gene: 5. Here immunoSEQ multiplex PCR was the method, and the copy in TCRdb shows in-frame clones only, minus some. The data show 76,000 or so clones, roughly 82% seen once. The material sequenced was peripheral blood. The sequence came from a man aged 50 or older with acute or convalescent COVID-19. The V call is TRBV7-2, the J call TRBJ2-1, with TRBD1 matching over 9 bases. Written as DNA, the CDR3 is TGTGCCAGCAGCACAGGACAGGGGCTTGAGCAGTTCTTC. Amino acids: CASSTGQGLEQFF.